Listed here are 19 T cell receptor beta chains from one sample, sequenced in a study of blood T cell repertoires in COVID-19. Data came from immunoSEQ multiplex PCR; TCRdb stores just in-frame clones and leaves some out. The sample holds approximately 150,000 clones, approximately 84% seen once. The sequenced sample consisted of peripheral blood. The receptors come from a human donor in a cohort sampled during active COVID-19.

The chain employs TRBV7-2 and TRBJ2-2; D call uncertain. This CDR3 comprises 16 residues. V shed 4 bases and J shed 4 bases, with 16 bases lying between them. The germline gives CDR1 SGHTA, CDR2 FQGNSA. The chain's CDR3 is CASSSPRGRPTGELFF. CDR3 in DNA: TGTGCCAGCAGCTCCCCACGCGGCAGACCCACCGGGGAGCTGTTTTTT.

This chain links TRBV7-2 with TRBJ2-1; D is possibly TRBD2 (6 bases). This CDR3 is 17 amino acids long. From germline, CDR1 is SGHTA and CDR2 FQGNSA. V dropped 1 base and J dropped 0 bases, with 13 bases sitting between them. CDR3 protein: CASSLVAAGSSYNEQFF. The DNA for the CDR3 is TGTGCCAGCAGCTTAGTAGCCGCGGGGAGCTCCTACAATGAGCAGTTCTTC.

The chain links TRBV15 to TRBJ2-4; unclear D gene. Between the trimmed V and J ends, which lost 3 bases and 3 bases, there was a span of 12 bases. CDR1 is LNHNV, CDR2 YYDKDF, per germline (reference sequence). CDR3 size: 15 residues. The CDR3 region is CATSSPLQVKNIQYF. The DNA of the CDR3 is TGTGCCACCAGCAGTCCTCTCCAGGTCAAAAACATTCAGTACTTC.

V and J are TRBV7-6 and TRBJ1-1; D perhaps matches TRBD1 (5 bases). The V and J ends lost 5 bases and 3 bases respectively, with 13 bases between them. Germline CDR1 reads SGHVS; CDR2 reads FNYEAQ. The CDR3 spans 14 residues. CDR3 DNA: TGTGCCAGCAGCCTCGGGGGGACCTACACTGAAGCTTTCTTT. This gives the protein CASSLGGTYTEAFF.

This clone was observed once. The V and J genes are TRBV5-6 and TRBJ2-5; TRBD1 agrees at 8 bases. The trim removed 3 bases at V and 4 bases at J, leaving 11 bases unmatched. The CDR3 sequence is 16 residues long. The V gene's germline CDR1 is SGHDT and CDR2 YYEEEE. CDR3 nucleotides: TGTGCCAGCAGCTCGTTATCACAGGGGGGAGTAGAGACCCAGTACTTC. Its translation is CASSSLSQGGVETQYF.

This clone was observed a single time. The chain couples TRBV10-1 to TRBJ2-3; 11 bases map to TRBD2. J gave up 2 bases and V 5 bases, and 12 bases lay outside the gene matches. The germline gives CDR1 WNHNN, CDR2 SYGVQD (reference sequence). The CDR3 is 18 amino acids. The CDR3 loop is CASSRLASGRYNTDTQYF. In DNA, the CDR3 is TGCGCCAGCAGTCGCCTGGCTAGCGGGAGGTACAACACAGATACGCAGTATTTT.

This chain connects TRBV5-4 to TRBJ2-1; 7 nucleotides align to TRBD2. The CDR3 has 12 residues. Germline-derived CDR1 and CDR2 are SGHNT and YYREEE (reference sequence). Trimming at V came to 2 bases and at J to 7 bases, leaving 0 bases not matched to a gene. CDR3: CASSFGGNEQFF. CDR3 nucleotide sequence: TGTGCCAGCAGCTTCGGGGGGAATGAGCAGTTCTTC.

This chain uses TRBV27 with TRBJ1-2; 7 nucleotides line up with TRBD1. V lost 6 bases, J lost 6 bases, and 4 bases stayed unmatched. The CDR3 is made up of 12 amino acids. CDR1 is MNHEY, CDR2 SMNVEV, per germline (reference sequence). The DNA of the CDR3 is TGTGCCAGCAGATCCCAGGGGGATGGCTACACCTTC. Translation gives CASRSQGDGYTF.

The chain combines TRBV10-3 with TRBJ2-5; 9 nucleotides agree with TRBD2. CDR3 length: 15 residues. Germline CDR1 and CDR2: ENHRY and SYGVKD. Trimming removed 2 bases from V and 4 bases from J; junction bases left unmatched: 5. The CDR3 DNA is TGTGCCATCAGTGAGGGCGGGAGGGGAGGAGAGACCCAGTACTTC. Its protein product is CAISEGGRGGETQYF.

CDR3 amino acids: CASSFGTGGEISNQPQHF. The CDR3 DNA follows: TGTGCCAGCAGTTTTGGGACAGGGGGCGAGATTAGCAATCAGCCCCAGCATTTT. The gene calls are TRBV28 and TRBJ1-5, with 12 nucleotides matching TRBD1. With V trimmed by 3 bases and J by 0 bases, 6 bases remained unmatched. Germline values: CDR1 MDHEN, CDR2 SYDVKM. The CDR3 is made up of 18 amino acids.

This chain uses TRBV30 with TRBJ2-3, with TRBD2 matching 10 bases. This CDR3 has 14 amino acids. Germline V gene lookup returns CDR1 GTSNPN and CDR2 SVGIG (reference sequence). With V trimmed by 5 bases and J by 3 bases, 5 bases remained unmatched. The CDR3 nucleotides are TGTGCCTGGGGAACTAGCGGGAATACAGATACGCAGTATTTT. As protein: CAWGTSGNTDTQYF.

The V gene is TRBV20-1, the J gene TRBJ1-5; 7 bases align to TRBD1. Germline assignment: CDR1 DFQATT and CDR2 SNEGSKA (reference sequence). The CDR3 spans 14 residues. V shed 3 bases, J shed 4 bases, and the junction held 6 bases outside the gene matches. CDR3 sequence (DNA): TGCAGTGCTAGTGGGACAGCCGAAAATCAGCCCCAGCATTTT. It specifies CSASGTAENQPQHF.

Notes on this clone: In the same sample, other DNA sequences code for this CDR3. The chain is built from TRBV30 and TRBJ1-3; tentative D call: TRBD1 (5 bases). CDR1 and CDR2 (germline): GTSNPN, SVGIG (reference sequence). Between the trimmed V and J ends, which lost 0 bases and 0 bases, there was a span of 6 bases. This CDR3 has 14 amino acids. The CDR3: CAWSVGVSGNTIYF. DNA of the CDR3: TGTGCCTGGAGTGTAGGGGTCTCTGGAAACACCATATATTTT.

Points on this clone: At one of its ends the junction is not consistent with the germline gene, which may arise from a read error. The gene calls are TRBV7-8 and TRBJ1-4, with D possibly being TRBD1 (6 bases). The CDR3 contains 15 residues. Germline CDR1 and CDR2: SGHVS and FQNEAQ. CDR3 nucleotide sequence: TGTGCCAGCAGCCCGTGGGACACAACGAATGAAAAACTGTTTTTT. It specifies CASSPWDTTNEKLFF.

The CDR3 DNA sequence: TGTGCAAGTCGCTTACACAGAGACAGCTTTGGAGACTACAATGAGCAGTTCTTC. It translates to CASRLHRDSFGDYNEQFF. The V call is TRBV12-2, the J call TRBJ2-1; the table's D call, TRBD1, has no DNA check behind it. TRBV12-2 is an annotated pseudogene. This CDR3 has 18 residues.

This chain uses TRBV24-1 with TRBJ1-1; D may be TRBD1 (5 bases). The CDR3 has 17 residues. Deletions cut 5 bases from V and 0 bases from J, with 18 bases between. Germline CDR1 reads KGHDR; CDR2 reads SFDVKD. The CDR3 loop reads CATSGLRQTRMNTEAFF. CDR3 DNA sequence: TGTGCCACCAGTGGTCTACGACAGACTAGGATGAACACTGAAGCTTTCTTT.

The chain carries TRBV4-2 and TRBJ1-1; TRBD1 matches 8 bases. Looked up from germline, CDR1 is LGHNA and CDR2 is YNFKEQ. This CDR3 spans 14 amino acids. Trimming at V came to 1 base and at J to 4 bases, leaving 2 bases not matched to a gene. CDR3 sequence reads: CASSQGDRGTEAFF. In DNA form, the CDR3 reads TGTGCCAGCAGCCAAGGTGACAGGGGCACTGAAGCTTTCTTT.

This clone was seen a single time. The rearrangement links TRBV15 to TRBJ1-2; D not resolved. The CDR3 spans 14 residues. V shed 0 bases and J shed 3 bases, with 8 bases lying between them. Germline assignment: CDR1 LNHNV and CDR2 YYDKDF (reference sequence). CDR3 bases: TGTGCCACCAGCAGAGATAAGACTTACTATGGCTACACCTTC. The encoded protein is CATSRDKTYYGYTF. Complete variable domain (other parts from reference TRBV15 and TRBJ1-2): DAMVIQNPRYQVTQFGKPVTLSCSQTLNHNVMYWYQQKSSQAPKLLFHYYDKDFNNEADTPDNFQSRRPNTSFCFLDIRSPGLGDTAMYLCATSRDKTYYGYTFGSGTRLTVV.

V usage is TRBV28 and J usage is TRBJ2-2; the match to TRBD1 covers 7 bases. Trimming took 4 bases from V and 3 from J; bases not matched to a gene: 11. CDR1 and CDR2 from the germline V gene are MDHEN and SYDVKM. The CDR3 sequence is 17 residues long. CDR3 loop: CASSSPRQGSHTGELFF. The CDR3, as DNA: TGTGCCAGCAGTTCTCCACGACAGGGTAGCCACACCGGGGAGCTGTTTTTT.